The rows below give T cell receptor beta chains drawn from one sample of a study of CD8+ T cells in alopecia areata. Clones were sequenced by immunoSEQ multiplex PCR, and TCRdb holds only the in-frame ones, with some missing. The top ten hold 0.69% of the sample, which has about 190,000 clones, about three fifths seen once. Sequencing used CD4+ T cells sorted from blood, obtained at week 4, from a patient treated with tofacitinib. The receptor set was obtained from a human donor with alopecia areata. Each CDR3 is given with its conserved first and last residue. Each record gives: D gene, V gene, clone size, J gene, CDR3 DNA, CDR3 protein. The D gene is left open where the match is weak. Only part of the rows carry a size: once, few, many, or a class if the clone is expanded.

NA	TRBV29-1	NA	TRBJ2-7	TGCAGCGTTGAAGTCGGGATATCCTACGAGCAGTACTTC	CSVEVGISYEQYF
NA	TRBV5-1	few	TRBJ2-3	TGCGCCAGCAGCTATTTGGCGGGACGGTCCACAGATACGCAGTATTTT	CASSYLAGRSTDTQYF
NA	TRBV11-2	NA	TRBJ2-5	TGTGCCAGCTCGAGGGAGACCCAGTACTTC	CASSRETQYF
NA	TRBV28	NA	TRBJ1-5	TGTGCCAGCGGGGCAACTGCTACCAAGCCCCAGCATTTT	CASGATATKPQHF
NA	TRBV29-1	NA	TRBJ2-1	TGCAGCGTTCGAAACTACAGGAATGAGCAGTTCTTC	CSVRNYRNEQFF
NA	TRBV7-2	few	TRBJ2-5	TGTGCCAGCGCACTAGTGACGGAGACCCAGTACTTC	CASALVTETQYF
NA	TRBV29-1	NA	TRBJ2-1	TGCAGCGTTGGATCCGGGAACAATGAGCAGTTCTTC	CSVGSGNNEQFF
NA	TRBV2	once	TRBJ2-6	TGTGCCAGCAGTGAAGCGCGAAGTCCCGGGGCCAACGTCCTGACTTTC	CASSEARSPGANVLTF
NA	TRBV30	NA	TRBJ2-2	TGTGCCTGGAGTGTTCCGGGCAGCCTAGCCGGGGAGCTGTTTTTT	CAWSVPGSLAGELFF
TRBD1	TRBV29-1	once	TRBJ2-7	TGCAGCGTTGCGCCTAGGGACAGGGGCTACGAGCAGTACTTC	CSVAPRDRGYEQYF
NA	TRBV9	few	TRBJ2-5	TGTGCCAGCAGCGTAGGAGTTGTCGAGACCCAGTACTTC	CASSVGVVETQYF
NA	TRBV6-5	NA	TRBJ2-7	TGTGCCAGCAGTACCGGGACGAAGACCTACGAGCAGTACTTC	CASSTGTKTYEQYF
NA	TRBV29-1	NA	TRBJ2-7	TGCAGCGTTGGCTGGGCATACGAGCAGTACTTC	CSVGWAYEQYF
TRBD2	TRBV4-3	few	TRBJ2-6	TGCGCCAGCAGCCAAGAACTAGCGGGAGGGAGTGGGGCCAACGTCCTGACTTTC	CASSQELAGGSGANVLTF
NA	TRBV30	NA	TRBJ2-1	TGTGCCTGGAGCCCAACCTCTGTTGAGCAGTTCTTC	CAWSPTSVEQFF
NA	TRBV6-6	NA	TRBJ1-2	TGTGCCAGCAGTTACTCCCGATCAGGGGACTATGGCTACACCTTC	CASSYSRSGDYGYTF
TRBD2	TRBV6-1	NA	TRBJ2-2	TGTGCCAGCATCCCACTAGCGGGAGTGCCCGGGGAGCTGTTTTTT	CASIPLAGVPGELFF
NA	TRBV29-1	few	TRBJ2-7	TGCAGCGTTGGAAGGGGACTGAGCTCCTACGAGCAGTACTTC	CSVGRGLSSYEQYF
NA	TRBV29-1	few	TRBJ1-1	TGCAGCGCTGGACTGATCATGAACACTGAAGCTTTCTTT	CSAGLIMNTEAFF
TRBD2	TRBV2	few	TRBJ2-2	TGTGCCAGCGACCCGGGCGGGAGGGCAAGAGGGACCGGGGAGCTGTTTTTT	CASDPGGRARGTGELFF
NA	TRBV7-9	NA	TRBJ2-6	TGTGCCGCGCCCCAGCTACGGACAGTCTCTGGGGCCAACGTCCTGACTTTC	CAAPQLRTVSGANVLTF
NA	TRBV6-5	NA	TRBJ1-1	TGTGCCAGCACCAATCCGGTGGGCACTGAAGCTTTCTTT	CASTNPVGTEAFF
NA	TRBV29-1	NA	TRBJ2-7	TGCAGCGTTGTGTCCCTAGCTGGGTCCTACGAGCAGTACTTC	CSVVSLAGSYEQYF
NA	TRBV5-6	NA	TRBJ1-1	TGTGCCAGCAGCTACAGGGTGAACACTGAAGCTTTCTTT	CASSYRVNTEAFF
TRBD1	TRBV14	NA	TRBJ2-1	TGTGCCAGCACCATACAGGGGGTGGGTGAGCAGTTCTTC	CASTIQGVGEQFF